The clone carrying this TCR beta chain has only one observation. With 5 bases removed from V and 0 bases from J, the gap between germline ends came to 14 bases. Germline CDR1 MDHEN, CDR2 SYDVKM. This CDR3 is built from 15 residues. Sequenced by immunoSEQ multiplex PCR; TCRdb stores in-frame clones only, minus some. Here the sample spans approximately 350,000 clones, roughly 90% being singletons. These data are taken from a study of blood T cell repertoires in COVID-19. This sequence was found in a middle-aged man with acute or convalescent COVID-19. The V gene is TRBV28, the J gene TRBJ2-7; TRBD2 might be the D (5 bases). The sequenced material came from peripheral blood. In nucleotides, the CDR3 is TGTGCCAGCAGTCGGACTTATCCGGCCTCCTACGAGCAGTACTTC. Amino acid sequence: CASSRTYPASYEQYF.